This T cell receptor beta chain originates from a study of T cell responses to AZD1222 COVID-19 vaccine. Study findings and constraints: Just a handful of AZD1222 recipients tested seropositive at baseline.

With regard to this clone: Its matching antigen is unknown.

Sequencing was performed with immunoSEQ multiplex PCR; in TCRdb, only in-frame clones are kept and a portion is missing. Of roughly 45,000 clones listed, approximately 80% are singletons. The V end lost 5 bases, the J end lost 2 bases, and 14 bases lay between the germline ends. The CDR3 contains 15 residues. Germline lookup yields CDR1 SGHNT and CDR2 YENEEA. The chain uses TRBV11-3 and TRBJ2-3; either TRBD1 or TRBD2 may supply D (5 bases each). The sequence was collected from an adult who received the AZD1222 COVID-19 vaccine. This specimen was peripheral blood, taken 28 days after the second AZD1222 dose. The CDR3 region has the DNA TGTGCCAGCAGCCCCGGGGACCGAGACACAGATACGCAGTATTTT. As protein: CASSPGDRDTDTQYF.